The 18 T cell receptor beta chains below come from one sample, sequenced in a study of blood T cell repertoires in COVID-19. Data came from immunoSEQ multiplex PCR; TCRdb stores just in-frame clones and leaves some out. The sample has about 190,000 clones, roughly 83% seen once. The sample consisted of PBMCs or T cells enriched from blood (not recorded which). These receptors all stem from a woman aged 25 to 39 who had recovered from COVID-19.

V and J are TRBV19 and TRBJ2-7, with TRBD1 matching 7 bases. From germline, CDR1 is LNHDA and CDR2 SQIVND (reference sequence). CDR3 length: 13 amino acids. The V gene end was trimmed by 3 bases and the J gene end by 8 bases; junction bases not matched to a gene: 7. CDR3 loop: CASSIDRGGQQYV. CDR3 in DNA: TGTGCCAGTAGTATCGACAGAGGGGGCCAGCAGTACGTC.

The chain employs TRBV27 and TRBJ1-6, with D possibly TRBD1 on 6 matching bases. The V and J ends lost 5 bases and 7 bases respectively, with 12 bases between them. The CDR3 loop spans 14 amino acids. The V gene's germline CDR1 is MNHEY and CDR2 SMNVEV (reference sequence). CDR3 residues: CASSLPTGNSPLHF. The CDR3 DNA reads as TGTGCCAGCAGTCTACCTACAGGGAATTCACCCCTCCACTTT.

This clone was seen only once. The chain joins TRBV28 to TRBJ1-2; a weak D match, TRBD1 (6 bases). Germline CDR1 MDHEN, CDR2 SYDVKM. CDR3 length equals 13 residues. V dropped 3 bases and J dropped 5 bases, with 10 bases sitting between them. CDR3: CASSLDREYGYTF. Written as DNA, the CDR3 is TGTGCCAGCAGTTTGGACAGAGAGTATGGCTACACCTTC.

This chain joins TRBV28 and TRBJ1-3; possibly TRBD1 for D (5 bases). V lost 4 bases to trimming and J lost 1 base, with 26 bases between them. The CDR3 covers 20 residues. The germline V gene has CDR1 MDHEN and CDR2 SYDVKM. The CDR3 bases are TGTGCCAGCAGTTCAAACCTTTCCCCCCCGGATACAGGTTCTGGAAACACCATATATTTT. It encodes CASSSNLSPPDTGSGNTIYF.

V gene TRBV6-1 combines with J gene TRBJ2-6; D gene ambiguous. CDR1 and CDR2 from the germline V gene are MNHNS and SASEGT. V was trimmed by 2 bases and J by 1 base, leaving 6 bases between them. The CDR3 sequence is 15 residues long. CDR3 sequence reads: CASSERRSGANVLTF. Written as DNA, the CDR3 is TGTGCCAGCAGTGAAAGGAGATCTGGGGCCAACGTCCTGACTTTC.

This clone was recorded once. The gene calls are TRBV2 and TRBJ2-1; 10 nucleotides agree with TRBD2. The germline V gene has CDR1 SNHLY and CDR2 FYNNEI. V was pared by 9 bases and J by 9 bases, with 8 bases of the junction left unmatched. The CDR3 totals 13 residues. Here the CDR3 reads CASSSGSVGEQFF. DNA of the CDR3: TGTGCCAGTTCTAGCGGGAGCGTTGGTGAGCAGTTCTTC.

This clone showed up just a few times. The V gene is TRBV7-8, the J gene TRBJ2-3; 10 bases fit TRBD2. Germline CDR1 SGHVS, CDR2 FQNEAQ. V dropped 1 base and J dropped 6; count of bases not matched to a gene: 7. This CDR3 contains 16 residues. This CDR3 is CASSLVGLATPDTQYF. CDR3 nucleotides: TGTGCCAGCAGCTTAGTGGGACTAGCGACCCCGGATACGCAGTATTTT.

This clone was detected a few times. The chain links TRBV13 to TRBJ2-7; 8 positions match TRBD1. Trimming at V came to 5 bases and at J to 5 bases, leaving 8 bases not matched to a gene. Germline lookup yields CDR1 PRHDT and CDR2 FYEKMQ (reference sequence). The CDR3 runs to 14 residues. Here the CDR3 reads CASSVTGGVHEQYF. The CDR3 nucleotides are TGTGCCAGCAGCGTAACAGGGGGAGTTCACGAGCAGTACTTC.

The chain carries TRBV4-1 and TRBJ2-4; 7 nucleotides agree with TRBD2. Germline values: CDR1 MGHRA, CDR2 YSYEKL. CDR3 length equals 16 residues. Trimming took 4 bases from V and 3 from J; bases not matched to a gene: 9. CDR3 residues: CASSPGGFSDKNIQYF. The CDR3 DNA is TGCGCCAGCAGCCCCGGGGGGTTCTCGGACAAAAACATTCAGTACTTC.

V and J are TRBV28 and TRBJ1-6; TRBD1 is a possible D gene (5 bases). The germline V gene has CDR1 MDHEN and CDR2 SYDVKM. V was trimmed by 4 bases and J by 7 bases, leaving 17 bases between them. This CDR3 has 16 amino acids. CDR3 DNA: TGTGCCAGCAGTTCTAAAAGACAGCGAATGAATTCACCCCTCCACTTT. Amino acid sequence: CASSSKRQRMNSPLHF.

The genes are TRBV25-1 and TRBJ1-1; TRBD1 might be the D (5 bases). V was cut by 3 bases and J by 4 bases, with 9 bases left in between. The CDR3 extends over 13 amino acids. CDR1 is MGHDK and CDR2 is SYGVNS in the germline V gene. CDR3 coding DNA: TGTGCCAGCAGTGAGGCGGGGGGCACTGAAGCTTTCTTT. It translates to CASSEAGGTEAFF.

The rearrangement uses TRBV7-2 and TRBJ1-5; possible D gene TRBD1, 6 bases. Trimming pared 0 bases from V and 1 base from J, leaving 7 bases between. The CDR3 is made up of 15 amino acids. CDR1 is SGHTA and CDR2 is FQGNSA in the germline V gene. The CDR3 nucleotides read TGTGCCAGCAGCTTAGCGGGGACAAGCAATCAGCCCCAGCATTTT. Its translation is CASSLAGTSNQPQHF.

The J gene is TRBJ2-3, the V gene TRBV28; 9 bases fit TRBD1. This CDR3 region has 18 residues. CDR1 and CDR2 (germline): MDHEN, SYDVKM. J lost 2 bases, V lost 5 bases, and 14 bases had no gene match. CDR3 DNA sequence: TGTGCCAGCAGTACCCCCGCCCTGGGACAGGGCTTCACAGATACGCAGTATTTT. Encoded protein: CASSTPALGQGFTDTQYF.

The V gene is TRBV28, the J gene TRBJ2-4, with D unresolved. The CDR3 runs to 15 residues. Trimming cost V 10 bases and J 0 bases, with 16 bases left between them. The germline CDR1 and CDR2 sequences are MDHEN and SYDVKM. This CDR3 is CATPQPFLAKNIQYF. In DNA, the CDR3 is TGTGCCACCCCACAGCCTTTTCTAGCCAAAAACATTCAGTACTTC. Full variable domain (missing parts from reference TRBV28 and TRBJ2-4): DVKVTQSSRYLVKRTGEKVFLECVQDMDHENMFWYRQDPGLGLRLIYFSYDVKMKEKGDIPEGYSVSREKKERFSLILESASTNQTSMYLCATPQPFLAKNIQYFGAGTRLSVL.

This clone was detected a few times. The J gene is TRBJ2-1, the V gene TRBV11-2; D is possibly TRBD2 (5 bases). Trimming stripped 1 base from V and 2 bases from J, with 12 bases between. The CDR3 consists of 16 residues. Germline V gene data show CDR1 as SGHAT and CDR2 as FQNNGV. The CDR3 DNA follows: TGTGCCAGCAGCTTAGTGAGCGGAAAGGCCTACAATGAGCAGTTCTTC. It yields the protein CASSLVSGKAYNEQFF.

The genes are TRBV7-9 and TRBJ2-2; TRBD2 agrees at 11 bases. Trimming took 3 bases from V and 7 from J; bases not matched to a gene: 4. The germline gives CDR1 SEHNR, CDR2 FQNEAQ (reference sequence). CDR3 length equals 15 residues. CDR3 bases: TGTGCCAGCAGCTTTAGCGGGAGGGCCATCGGGGAGCTGTTTTTT. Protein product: CASSFSGRAIGELFF.

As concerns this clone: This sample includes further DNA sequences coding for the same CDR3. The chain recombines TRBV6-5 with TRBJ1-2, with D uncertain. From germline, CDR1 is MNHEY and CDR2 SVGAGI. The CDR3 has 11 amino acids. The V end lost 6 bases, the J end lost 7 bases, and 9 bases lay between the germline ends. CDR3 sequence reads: CASSLAGGYTF. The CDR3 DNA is TGTGCCAGCAGCCTCGCAGGTGGCTACACCTTC.

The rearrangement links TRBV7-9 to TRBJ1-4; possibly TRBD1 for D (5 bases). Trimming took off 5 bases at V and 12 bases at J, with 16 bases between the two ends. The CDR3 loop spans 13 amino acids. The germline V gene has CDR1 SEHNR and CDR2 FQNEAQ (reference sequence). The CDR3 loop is CASSPRAAQQLFF. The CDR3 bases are TGTGCCAGCAGCCCCAGGGCCGCGCAACAACTGTTTTTT.